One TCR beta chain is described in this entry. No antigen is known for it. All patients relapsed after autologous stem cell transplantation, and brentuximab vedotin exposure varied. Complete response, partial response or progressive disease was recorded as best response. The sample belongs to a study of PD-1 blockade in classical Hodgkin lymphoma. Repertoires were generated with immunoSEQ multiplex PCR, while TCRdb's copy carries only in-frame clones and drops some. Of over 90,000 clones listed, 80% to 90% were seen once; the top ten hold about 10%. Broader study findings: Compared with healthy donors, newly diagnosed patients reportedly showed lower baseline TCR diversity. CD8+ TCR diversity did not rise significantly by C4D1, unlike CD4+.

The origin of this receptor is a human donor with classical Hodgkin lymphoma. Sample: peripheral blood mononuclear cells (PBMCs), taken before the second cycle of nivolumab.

In nucleotides, the CDR3 is TGTGCCAGCAGCCCGTACAGGGGGGCCAGGGATACGCAGTATTTT. Protein: CASSPYRGARDTQYF. This chain joins TRBV11-2 and TRBJ2-3; 8 bases map to TRBD1. The CDR3 contains 15 residues. CDR1 SGHAT and CDR2 FQNNGV come from the germline V gene. Trimming at V came to 5 bases and at J to 6 bases, leaving 10 bases not matched to a gene.